Below are 11 T cell receptor beta chains sequenced from a single sample in a study of T-cell memory formation after mild COVID-19. Each CDR3 protein gets one entry after TCRdb re-called the 5' RACE reads with MiXCR. The sample lists fewer than 550,000 distinct CDR3 sequences; 15% to 25% were seen once. The source material was PBMCs or a T cell subset sorted from them (not recorded which). These receptor sequences come from an adult woman who had mild COVID-19 (a few samples of this study predate the infection). Cell type and time point are not known.

This clonotype was seen only a few times. This chain's CDR3 is CASSSHRGTDTQYF. The CDR3 DNA sequence: TGCGCCAGCAGCAGTCACAGGGGTACAGATACGCAGTATTTT. The rearrangement links TRBV5-1 to TRBJ2-3; TRBD1 matches at 7 bases. The CDR3 consists of 14 residues. Germline trimming cut 4 bases from V and 3 bases from J; bases unmatched to any gene: 5. CDR1 SGHRS and CDR2 YFSETQ come from the germline V gene.

This clonotype was observed a few times. This chain connects TRBV24-1 to TRBJ2-5; 11 nucleotides match TRBD2. CDR1 and CDR2 (germline): KGHDR, SFDVKD. Unmatched junction bases numbered 15, after V lost 4 bases and J lost 0 bases. This CDR3 spans 20 amino acids. CDR3 sequence: CATSDSLAGDTRSNQETQYF. CDR3 sequence (DNA): TGTGCCACCAGTGACTCACTAGCGGGAGACACAAGGAGTAACCAAGAGACCCAGTACTTC.

The rearrangement uses TRBV7-6 and TRBJ2-2; 10 bases map to TRBD1. Germline V lookup: CDR1 SGHVS, CDR2 FNYEAQ. The CDR3 is made up of 16 amino acids. Trimming at V came to 3 bases and at J to 3 bases, leaving 4 bases not matched to a gene. CDR3 residues: CASSLTGGGDTGELFF. The DNA of the CDR3 is TGTGCCAGCAGCTTGACAGGGGGCGGCGACACCGGGGAGCTGTTTTTT.

This clonotype was detected only a few times. The rearrangement uses TRBV14 and TRBJ1-1; no definite D call. The CDR3 sequence is 13 residues long. CDR1 is SGHDN, CDR2 FVKESK, per germline. V was cut by 3 bases and J by 5 bases, with 10 bases left in between. CDR3 loop: CASSQGVTTEAFF. The CDR3 nucleotides read TGTGCCAGCAGCCAGGGAGTGACAACTGAAGCTTTCTTT.

The chain is built from TRBV29-1 and TRBJ2-1, with 7 nucleotides matching TRBD1. In germline, CDR1 is SQVTM, CDR2 ANQGSEA. The CDR3 is 14 amino acids. The V and J ends lost 4 bases and 6 bases, in that order; junction bases with no gene match: 9. The CDR3 DNA sequence: TGCAGCGTTGGATTTAGAGGGGGCCGCAATGAGCAGTTCTTC. Encoded protein: CSVGFRGGRNEQFF.

This clonotype was observed a handful of times. V gene TRBV20-1 combines with J gene TRBJ2-3; 10 nucleotides agree with TRBD2. Germline V lookup: CDR1 DFQATT, CDR2 SNEGSKA (reference sequence). This CDR3 comprises 17 residues. The J segment lost 0 bases and the V segment lost 3 bases, leaving 9 bases of the junction unmatched. CDR3 residues: CSARASGRDSSTDTQYF. As DNA, the CDR3 is TGCAGTGCTAGGGCCAGCGGGAGGGATTCTAGCACAGATACGCAGTATTTT.

In its sample, this clonotype was seen a few times. The CDR3 loop is CASSLALGRGGTDTQYF. CDR3 in DNA: TGTGCCAGCAGCTTAGCCTTGGGCAGGGGTGGCACAGATACGCAGTATTTT. The V gene is TRBV7-2, the J gene TRBJ2-3, with a weak D call TRBD1 (6 bases). The V end was cut by 0 bases, the J end by 1 base, with 14 bases between. Looked up from germline, CDR1 is SGHTA and CDR2 is FQGNSA. The CDR3 totals 17 residues.

This clonotype was found a few times. The V call is TRBV7-2, the J call TRBJ2-2, with 8 bases lining up with TRBD2. Germline-derived CDR1 and CDR2 are SGHTA and FQGNSA. V was pared by 4 bases and J by 5 bases, with 9 bases of the junction left unmatched. The CDR3 extends over 16 amino acids. The CDR3 here is CASSSYGGARTGELFF. As DNA, the CDR3 is TGTGCCAGCAGCTCCTACGGGGGGGCCCGAACCGGGGAGCTGTTTTTT.

The V call is TRBV7-9, the J call TRBJ1-2; D might be TRBD1 (5 bases). Germline V lookup: CDR1 SEHNR, CDR2 FQNEAQ (reference sequence). CDR3 length: 15 residues. With 1 base removed from V and 3 bases from J, the gap between germline ends came to 12 bases. This CDR3 is CASSLVSKGDYGYTF. The CDR3 DNA reads TGTGCCAGCAGCTTAGTCTCGAAAGGGGACTATGGCTACACCTTC.

This clonotype was detected many times. The chain couples TRBV25-1 to TRBJ1-1; D call uncertain. V lost 3 bases, J lost 5 bases, and 4 bases lay in between. CDR3 length equals 11 residues. From germline, CDR1 is MGHDK and CDR2 SYGVNS. The CDR3, as DNA: TGTGCCAGCAGTGAGGGTACTGAAGCTTTCTTT. It yields the protein CASSEGTEAFF.

This clonotype was picked up a small number of times. This chain uses TRBV20-1 with TRBJ2-2, with 15 bases that match TRBD2. This CDR3 has 16 residues. With V trimmed by 1 base and J by 4 bases, 1 base remained unmatched. Germline lookup yields CDR1 DFQATT and CDR2 SNEGSKA (reference sequence). For the CDR3, the DNA is TGCAGTGCTAGAGCGGGACTAGCGGGAGGCACCGGGGAGCTGTTTTTT. Translated: CSARAGLAGGTGELFF.